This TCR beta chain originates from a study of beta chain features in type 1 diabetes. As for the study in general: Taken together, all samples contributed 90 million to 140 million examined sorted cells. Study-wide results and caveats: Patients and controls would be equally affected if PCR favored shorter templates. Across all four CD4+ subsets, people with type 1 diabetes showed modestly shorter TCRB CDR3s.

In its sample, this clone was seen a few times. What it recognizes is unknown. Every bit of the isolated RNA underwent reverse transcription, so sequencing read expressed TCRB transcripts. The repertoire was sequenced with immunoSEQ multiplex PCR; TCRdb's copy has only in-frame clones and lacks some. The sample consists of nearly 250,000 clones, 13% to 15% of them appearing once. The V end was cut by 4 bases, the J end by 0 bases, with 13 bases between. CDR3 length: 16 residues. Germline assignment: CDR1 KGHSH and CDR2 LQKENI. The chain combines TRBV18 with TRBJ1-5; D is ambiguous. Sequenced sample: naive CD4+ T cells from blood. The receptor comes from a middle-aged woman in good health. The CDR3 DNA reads TGTGCCAGCTCACTCACCGGCAGGAATAGCAATCAGCCCCAGCATTTT. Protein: CASSLTGRNSNQPQHF.